Included here is one T cell receptor (beta chain) sequence, with context. The sample comes from a study of Graves' ophthalmopathy and Graves' hyperthyroidism. The CDR3 totals 13 residues. Per germline, CDR1 SNHLY and CDR2 FYNNEI. Deletions cut 6 bases from V and 2 bases from J, with 10 bases between. RNA transcripts yielded amplified TCR beta CDR3 regions. HTBI primers primed a first-round RT-PCR, and a second-round multiplex PCR followed. Via MiXCR, TCRdb re-called the multiplex PCR reads, giving one row per CDR3 protein. The sample holds around 1,200,000 distinct CDR3 sequences, 35% to 40% seen once.

This clonotype was sampled from an adult man with Graves' hyperthyroidism. V gene TRBV2 combines with J gene TRBJ1-1; D is undetermined. The sequencing sample was made of peripheral blood or thyroid tissue (not recorded which). CDR3 in DNA: TGTGCCAGCAGAGGGAACAGCAACACTGAAGCTTTCTTT. Residues: CASRGNSNTEAFF. Complete variable domain (other parts from reference TRBV2 and TRBJ1-1): EPEVTQTPSHQVTQMGQEVILRCVPISNHLYFYWYRQILGQKVEFLVSFYNNEISEKSEIFDDQFSVERPDGSNFTLKIRSTKLEDSAMYFCASRGNSNTEAFFGQGTRLTVV.